One T cell receptor (beta chain) is described in this entry. Only a few counts were recorded for this clonotype. Its specific antigen is unknown. Base qualities are not provided; no much larger clone lies one nucleotide away. Here V drops 9 bases and J drops 0 bases, and the junction holds 9 bases not matched to any gene. The CDR3 sequence holds 15 residues, the cysteine and phenylalanine included. This entry keeps only the CDR3 DNA: 45 bases, framed from base 1. The roughly 39 donors, aged about 6 to 100 years, were systemically healthy Caucasian individuals from Russia. Approximately 10 milliliters of peripheral blood were collected from each donor into EDTA-treated Vacutainer tubes. PBMCs were isolated by Ficoll-Paque density-gradient centrifugation, with at least 6 million obtained per sample. Total RNA, at least 5 micrograms per sample, was extracted from PBMCs with Trizol reagent. Naive CD45RAhigh/CD27high T cell percentages were measured by flow cytometry on a PBMC aliquot from every donor.

This sample is drawn from a study of blood T cells in healthy people across ages (dated by TCRdb to between 2015 and 2017). Describing the broader study: Template switching captured roughly one uniquely barcoded TCR beta cDNA molecule per two T cells in model experiments. Age-related changes in TCR beta repertoire diversity were measured in the study by deep sequencing normalized with unique cDNA molecular identifiers. The donors were split into four age groups: young (average around 16 years), middle-aged (roughly 42), aged (roughly 65) and long-lived (82). For two donors (one aged 18 to 29 and one aged 80 or older), the study analyzed two additional independent replicas of 1 million unique cDNA reads from the same blood draw.

Broader findings and caveats from the paper: Because the CMV infection status of the donors was unknown, age-related changes in expanded clonotypes may potentially have been confounded. Estimates of total diversity based on one million sequenced T cells were regarded as lower bounds and as underestimates. Compared with the aged group, more naive CD4+ T cells, fewer expanded clones and increased TCR diversity were shown by the long-lived group, suggesting age selection. The percentage of naive T cells measured by flow cytometry correlated strongly with observed TCR beta diversity. Bulk unsorted PBMC profiling prevented conclusive comparison of naive and antigen-experienced compartments. Observed TCR beta diversity per million T cells fell roughly linearly with age, and a significant reduction was already apparent by age approximately 41.

Library method: 5' RACE. The instrument given in TCRdb is Illumina HiSeq 2500. The second PCR ran for roughly 6 to 11 cycles and used a J-beta primer mix along with a sample-barcoded 5' primer. A unique molecular identifier was introduced onto each TCR beta cDNA molecule by a template-switch 5' adaptor carrying 12 random nucleotides. Each sample yielded at least 3 million CDR3-containing paired-end reads. All of the RNA was converted into first-strand cDNA using the Mint cDNA synthesis kit, with a TRBC-specific oligonucleotide serving as the primer. After uracil-DNA glycosylase treatment, a first 18-cycle PCR used universal primers M1SS and BC2_uni_R on all cDNA. Per the original workflow: For normalization, 1 million high-quality reads, each with a distinct molecular identifier, were randomly selected from each sample. Reads with shared molecular identifiers were discarded instead of being binned into consensus sequences. MiTCR, run with a Q25 quality threshold and the strictest error-elimination algorithm, handled CDR3 identification, clonotype clustering and error correction. A nonparametric unseen species model with Euler transformation was used to estimate lower-bound total TCR beta diversity. TCRdb took the public reads, trimmed them with fastp at Q25, ran MiXCR for clone calling and kept in-frame beta chains. Each CDR3 protein appears once, grouped with its most common genes and DNA. The V and J calls and clone size are TCRdb's, not the authors'. The sample table contains about 800,000 distinct CDR3 sequences; only one count was recorded for just under 25% of them. The ten largest clones take up under 4.5% of the sample.

These sequences were also reported in another study, on T cells of mothers and their children. As the second publication notes: The donors were nine systemically healthy Caucasian individuals, made up of three mothers and their six children. cDNA synthesis used all of the extracted RNA, with 1.5 ug of RNA in each 15 ul reaction. In the second PCR, sample barcodes and 2-4 random nucleotides were introduced via the M1S primer. More than 9 million TCR beta CDR3 reads were obtained from each mother, and some 3.2 million reads were obtained from each child. In both related and unrelated pairs, thymic selection shapes the output of TCR recombination in a similar way, with inherited differences having only a minor effect. Normalized repertoire overlap in related mother-child pairs was always slightly higher than in unrelated mother-child pairs, but the difference was never significant. No persistent microchimeric T cell clones were found, with a detection sensitivity of approximately 110 clones per million clonotypes. Deep NGS was used in the study to compare the TCR beta repertoires of mothers and children and to look for features that separate related mother-child pairs from unrelated individuals. On average, the children were around 11 +/- 4 years old, while the mothers were roughly 36 +/- 4 years old. Libraries were sequenced on Illumina HiSeq 2000 with 100+100 nt paired-end reads after adapter ligation with NEBNext reagents. To prevent cross-contamination, the mother and child libraries were prepared one month apart and sequenced in separate runs. Each donor had between about 500,000 and 2,100,000 distinct TCR beta clonotypes identified. Naive TCR beta clonotypes were estimated from low-frequency clonotypes matched to each donor's FACS-determined naive share, without sorting.

The rearrangement joined TRBV12-3 or TRBV12-4 to TRBJ2-7; the central 9 bases match TRBD1. The sequenced material came from blood. The source is a boy between 10 and 17 years old in good health. The nucleotide sequence reads TGTGCCAGACCCCTCCGGGACAGGGTCTCCTACGAGCAGTACTTC. This gives the protein CARPLRDRVSYEQYF.